One sample yielded the 7 T cell receptor beta chains listed below, sequenced in a study of cytomegalovirus exposure and HLA in healthy donors. Primers: 60 Vbeta forward and 13 Jbeta reverse. Only in-frame clones appear in the TCRdb table, and some are missing; sequencing was by immunoSEQ multiplex PCR. Among about 150,000 clones listed, around 75% were seen once. The sequenced sample was PBMCs. All receptors derive from a woman aged 18-29 years in good health and CMV-seronegative.

The genes are TRBV6-6 and TRBJ1-2, with 11 bases that match TRBD1. Per germline, CDR1 MNHNY and CDR2 SVGAGI (reference sequence). The CDR3 extends over 16 amino acids. The V segment lost 2 bases and the J segment 6 bases; nucleotides outside the gene matches: 8. The CDR3 region has the DNA TGTGCCAGCAGTTACGTCCCTTGGACAGGGGGCAATGGCTACACCTTC. Residues: CASSYVPWTGGNGYTF.

This chain joins TRBV5-1 and TRBJ2-2; D is possibly TRBD1 (5 bases). The CDR3 sequence is 14 residues long. Trimming took 6 bases from V and 4 from J, leaving 13 bases between them. CDR1 and CDR2 from the germline V gene are SGHRS and YFSETQ. CDR3 in amino acids: CASTIGHGTGELFF. DNA of the CDR3: TGCGCCAGCACTATTGGACACGGCACCGGGGAGCTGTTTTTT.

Regarding this clone: Mismatch with germline at one junction end may stem from a read error. J is TRBJ1-1 and V is TRBV9, with D maybe TRBD1 (6 bases). Germline CDR1 is SGDLS and CDR2 is YYNGEE. The CDR3 is made up of 15 amino acids. CDR3 amino acids: CASSVGDTLNTKAFF. The CDR3 DNA reads TGTGCCAGCAGCGTCGGGGACACCCTGAACACTAAAGCTTTCTTT.

The gene calls are TRBV28 and TRBJ2-3, with 12 bases matching TRBD2. Germline V gene data show CDR1 as MDHEN and CDR2 as SYDVKM. Trimming at V came to 4 bases and at J to 7 bases, leaving 9 bases not matched to a gene. The CDR3 consists of 16 residues. The CDR3 DNA sequence: TGTGCCAGCAGTTCTTCTAGCGGGGGGGCCATCCATACGCAGTATTTT. It is translated as CASSSSSGGAIHTQYF.

The chain employs TRBV28 and TRBJ1-1; a possible D gene is TRBD1 (5 bases). V gave up 1 base and J gave up 4 bases, with 13 bases separating them. Looked up from germline, CDR1 is MDHEN and CDR2 is SYDVKM. The CDR3 runs 15 residues. As DNA, the CDR3 is TGTGCCAGCAGTTTATCACGGGGGTCGGGCACTGAAGCTTTCTTT. The encoded protein is CASSLSRGSGTEAFF.

This sequence joins TRBV7-8 and TRBJ1-2, with D unresolved. The V end lost 1 base, the J end lost 8 bases, and 20 bases lay between the germline ends. Germline V CDR1 and CDR2: SGHVS, FQNEAQ. The CDR3 is made up of 16 amino acids. CDR3 residues: CASSLDLGGMGKGYTF. The DNA for the CDR3 is TGTGCCAGCAGCTTAGATCTAGGCGGGATGGGGAAGGGCTACACCTTC.

The chain joins TRBV7-2 to TRBJ1-6; D uncertain. V was cut by 5 bases and J by 7 bases, with 12 bases left in between. CDR1 and CDR2 from the germline V gene are SGHTA and FQGNSA. The CDR3 runs to 14 residues. CDR3 sequence reads: CASSQGLRNSPLHF. CDR3 DNA sequence: TGTGCCAGCAGCCAAGGACTGAGGAATTCACCCCTCCACTTT.